Listed here are 30 T cell receptor beta chains from one sample, sequenced in a study of somatic mutations in cytotoxic T cells in rheumatoid arthritis. TCRdb keeps only in-frame clones here, not all; method: immunoSEQ multiplex PCR. The data hold 9,500 to 15,000 clones, with around 86% observed a single time. Sequencing used CD8+ T cells sorted from blood. The receptors originated from a woman in her sixties in good health.

The J gene is TRBJ2-2, the V gene TRBV5-1, with a possible D match to TRBD1 (7 bases). Deletions cut 7 bases from V and 2 bases from J, with 12 bases between. The CDR3 totals 14 residues. Germline V gene lookup returns CDR1 SGHRS and CDR2 YFSETQ. This CDR3 reads CASSGGLNTGELFF. In nucleotides, the CDR3 is TGCGCCAGCTCAGGGGGGCTTAACACCGGGGAGCTGTTTTTT. Full variable domain (rest looked up from reference TRBV5-1 and TRBJ2-2): KAGVTQTPRYLIKTRGQQVTLSCSPISGHRSVSWYQQTPGQGLQFLFEYFSETQRNKGNFPGRFSGRQFSNSRSEMNVSTLELGDSALYLCASSGGLNTGELFFGEGSRLTVL.

V and J are TRBV9 and TRBJ1-1; D ambiguous. This CDR3 contains 13 residues. From germline, CDR1 is SGDLS and CDR2 YYNGEE. V was cut by 2 bases and J by 4 bases, with 9 bases left in between. The CDR3 nucleotides read TGTGCCAGCAGCGTTTCACAGTCCACTGAAGCTTTCTTT. Its translation: CASSVSQSTEAFF.

V is TRBV9 and J is TRBJ2-3; TRBD1 agrees at 7 bases. Germline V gives CDR1 SGDLS, CDR2 YYNGEE. The CDR3 consists of 15 residues. Trimming at V came to 6 bases and at J to 6 bases, leaving 13 bases not matched to a gene. The CDR3 DNA reads as TGTGCCAGCACCCCTGCCGGGACAGCCTTCGATACGCAGTATTTT. Protein sequence: CASTPAGTAFDTQYF. The variable domain in full, completed from reference TRBV9 and TRBJ2-3, reads DSGVTQTPKHLITATGQRVTLRCSPRSGDLSVYWYQQSLDQGLQFLIQYYNGEERAKGNILERFSAQQFPDLHSELNLSSLELGDSALYFCASTPAGTAFDTQYFGPGTRLTVL.

The chain is built from TRBV30 and TRBJ2-1; 9 positions agree with TRBD2. This CDR3 spans 16 amino acids. Germline V gives CDR1 GTSNPN, CDR2 SVGIG (reference sequence). Losses at the gene ends were 7 bases for V and 5 bases for J; bases not matched to a gene: 15. The CDR3 loop is CASQRGVSGGNNEQFF. The CDR3 DNA follows: TGTGCCTCGCAGCGGGGTGTTAGCGGGGGTAACAATGAGCAGTTCTTC.

This chain joins TRBV30 and TRBJ2-1; 7 nucleotides align to TRBD2. This CDR3 has 13 amino acids. J gave up 6 bases and V 0 bases, and 2 bases lay outside the gene matches. Germline CDR1 reads GTSNPN; CDR2 reads SVGIG (reference sequence). The CDR3, as DNA: TGTGCCTGGAGTGTGTGGGGGGGCAATGAGCAGTTCTTC. Protein: CAWSVWGGNEQFF.

The V gene is TRBV28, the J gene TRBJ2-5, with D possibly matching TRBD2 (7 bases). The CDR3 runs 16 residues. Germline CDR1 is MDHEN and CDR2 is SYDVKM. The ends were cut back, 4 bases at V and 1 base at J, with 16 bases in the middle. CDR3 in DNA: TGTGCCAGCAGTTCGGGGGGCCGGGTGGGCCAAGAGACCCAGTACTTC. Residues: CASSSGGRVGQETQYF.

The J gene is TRBJ2-1, the V gene TRBV2, with D hard to call. CDR3 length: 15 amino acids. V shed 7 bases and J shed 8 bases, with 21 bases lying between them. Per germline, CDR1 SNHLY and CDR2 FYNNEI. CDR3 DNA: TGTGCCAGCACTGACCCCCCTCGAGTCCGGGATGAGCAGTTCTTC. Residues: CASTDPPRVRDEQFF.

The V gene is TRBV5-1, the J gene TRBJ2-4, with 16 bases lining up with TRBD2. J gave up 2 bases and V 3 bases, and 8 bases lay outside the gene matches. CDR1 is SGHRS and CDR2 is YFSETQ in the germline V gene. The CDR3 is 19 residues long. CDR3 residues: CASSWGTSGGARPKNIQYF. The CDR3 DNA reads TGCGCCAGCAGCTGGGGGACTAGCGGGGGGGCCCGGCCCAAAAACATTCAGTACTTC.

This chain links TRBV15 with TRBJ2-5; 11 nucleotides match TRBD2. Unmatched junction bases numbered 2, after V lost 6 bases and J lost 5 bases. Germline V gene lookup returns CDR1 LNHNV and CDR2 YYDKDF (reference sequence). CDR3 length equals 13 residues. CDR3 nucleotide sequence: TGTGCCACCAGGGCTAGCGGGGGGGAGACCCAGTACTTC. Translated, it gives CATRASGGETQYF.

This chain links TRBV19 with TRBJ1-5; D may be TRBD1 (6 bases). CDR1 LNHDA and CDR2 SQIVND come from the germline V gene (reference sequence). Trimming left V 6 bases short and J 4 bases short, with 10 bases between. The CDR3 runs to 13 residues. CDR3 sequence: CASRGTPNQPQHF. The CDR3 nucleotides are TGTGCCAGTAGAGGGACACCGAATCAGCCCCAGCATTTT.

As regards this clone: The final CDR3 position lacks the conserved phenylalanine or tryptophan, pointing to a likely read error. V usage is TRBV7-4 and J usage is TRBJ1-5; TRBD1 aligns across 9 bases. The CDR3 runs 16 residues. The V gene end was trimmed by 5 bases and the J gene end by 0 bases; junction bases not matched to a gene: 5. Germline V gene data show CDR1 as SGHVT and CDR2 as SQSDAQ. The CDR3 DNA reads TGTGCCAGCAGCGAACAGGGGGCTGGTAGCAATCAGCCCCAGCATCTT. As protein: CASSEQGAGSNQPQHL.

CDR3 DNA sequence: TGTGCCAGCAGTCCGGACGTGGGAGGCTCCTACAATGAGCAGTTCTTC. This sequence encodes CASSPDVGGSYNEQFF. The chain links TRBV28 to TRBJ2-1; tentative D call: TRBD2 (6 bases). The CDR3 runs 16 residues. V lost 5 bases and J 0 bases, leaving 14 bases between the germline ends. Germline CDR1 reads MDHEN; CDR2 reads SYDVKM.

This clone was recorded only once. This chain links TRBV28 with TRBJ2-1; D is uncertain. Deletions cut 6 bases from V and 6 bases from J, with 12 bases between. The CDR3 covers 13 residues. Germline V gives CDR1 MDHEN, CDR2 SYDVKM. CDR3 bases: TGTGCCAGCAGCGAGGATTTTGGCAATGAGCAGTTCTTC. Translating gives CASSEDFGNEQFF.

This clone appeared once. The chain employs TRBV6-5 and TRBJ1-2; possible D gene TRBD1, 6 bases. Trimming shortened V by 2 bases and J by 1 base, and 8 bases separated the two germline ends. The CDR3 has 14 amino acids. The germline CDR1 and CDR2 sequences are MNHEY and SVGAGI. The CDR3 loop reads CASSYGQFNYGYTF. CDR3 in DNA: TGTGCCAGCAGTTACGGACAGTTTAACTATGGCTACACCTTC.

Only one count was recorded for this clone. An end of the junction differs from the germline gene, which may be a read error. This chain uses TRBV7-7 with TRBJ2-5; D not resolved. CDR1 and CDR2 (germline): SSHAT, FNYEAQ (reference sequence). CDR3 length: 13 amino acids. CDR3 residues: CASSTDNGETQYF. CDR3 in DNA: TGTGCTAGCAGCACAGACAACGGAGAGACCCAGTACTTC.

The chain employs TRBV2 and TRBJ1-4, with a possible D match to TRBD1 (5 bases). This CDR3 region has 17 residues. The V and J ends lost 8 bases and 1 base respectively, with 20 bases between them. CDR1 SNHLY and CDR2 FYNNEI come from the germline V gene. CDR3: CASHLPTEAKTNEKLFF. CDR3 coding DNA: TGTGCCAGCCATCTACCGACAGAAGCGAAAACTAATGAAAAACTGTTTTTT.

The chain uses TRBV11-2 and TRBJ2-1; 8 positions match TRBD1. This CDR3 region has 15 residues. Per germline, CDR1 SGHAT and CDR2 FQNNGV. The trim removed 5 bases at V and 5 bases at J, leaving 8 bases unmatched. The DNA for the CDR3 is TGTGCCAGCAGCCCTGGACAGGGTTGGAACAATGAGCAGTTCTTC. It codes for CASSPGQGWNNEQFF. Full variable domain (rest looked up from reference TRBV11-2 and TRBJ2-1): EAGVAQSPRYKIIEKRQSVAFWCNPISGHATLYWYQQILGQGPKLLIQFQNNGVVDDSQLPKDRFSAERLKGVDSTLKIQPAKLEDSAVYLCASSPGQGWNNEQFFGPGTRLTVL.

The gene calls are TRBV10-3 and TRBJ2-5; 8 nucleotides match TRBD2. The V segment lost 6 bases and the J segment 5 bases; nucleotides outside the gene matches: 5. The CDR3 is made up of 13 amino acids. Germline assignment: CDR1 ENHRY and CDR2 SYGVKD. CDR3 sequence: CAISGGAGETQYF. DNA of the CDR3: TGTGCCATCAGCGGGGGGGCGGGGGAGACCCAGTACTTC.

This rearrangement joins TRBV19 to TRBJ2-2; 8 bases match TRBD2. V lost 5 bases, J lost 0 bases, and 20 bases stayed unmatched. The CDR3 consists of 21 residues. CDR1 and CDR2 (germline): LNHDA, SQIVND (reference sequence). CDR3 nucleotides: TGTGCCAGTAGTGCTCCCAAAGTAGCGGGGATAATTCACGCGAACACCGGGGAGCTGTTTTTT. Protein product: CASSAPKVAGIIHANTGELFF.

Here the CDR3 reads CASSPGPPTQPQHF. In nucleotides, the CDR3 is TGTGCCAGCAGTCCCGGTCCCCCAACGCAGCCCCAGCATTTT. The rearrangement uses TRBV27 and TRBJ1-5; D ambiguous. V lost 5 bases and J 7 bases, leaving 15 bases between the germline ends. Germline CDR1 reads MNHEY; CDR2 reads SMNVEV (reference sequence). CDR3 length equals 14 residues.

The V call is TRBV28, the J call TRBJ2-5, with 7 bases matching TRBD1. With 9 bases clipped from V and 1 base from J, the junction kept 14 bases outside the gene matches. This CDR3 is 16 amino acids long. Germline loops: CDR1 MDHEN, CDR2 SYDVKM. The CDR3 is CASSKGQSYSQETQYF. The CDR3 DNA reads TGTGCCAGTTCTAAGGGACAGAGCTACTCCCAAGAGACCCAGTACTTC.

This chain links TRBV27 with TRBJ2-5; D may be TRBD2 (6 bases). This CDR3 spans 14 amino acids. Deletions cut 2 bases from V and 5 bases from J, with 12 bases between. Germline V gene lookup returns CDR1 MNHEY and CDR2 SMNVEV (reference sequence). The DNA of the CDR3 is TGTGCCAGCAGTTTAGGCGGGGCAGTGGAGACCCAGTACTTC. It yields the protein CASSLGGAVETQYF.

This chain connects TRBV6-1 to TRBJ1-5; 8 bases match TRBD1. Germline CDR1 and CDR2: MNHNS and SASEGT. Trimming took 0 bases from V and 5 from J; bases not matched to a gene: 3. CDR3 length: 15 amino acids. As DNA, the CDR3 is TGTGCCAGCAGTGAAGCGGGCAGGGGGCATCAGCCCCAGCATTTT. Residues: CASSEAGRGHQPQHF.

The J gene is TRBJ2-3, the V gene TRBV7-9; 14 nucleotides match TRBD2. After removal of 5 bases from V and 2 bases from J, the junction contained 3 bases not matched to a gene. The CDR3 is 16 amino acids. Germline CDR1 is SEHNR and CDR2 is FQNEAQ (reference sequence). This CDR3 is CASSPTSGGATDTQYF. The CDR3 region has the DNA TGTGCCAGCAGCCCGACTAGCGGGGGGGCCACAGATACGCAGTATTTT.

The chain carries TRBV7-6 and TRBJ1-1; TRBD1 matches 9 bases. The V gene's germline CDR1 is SGHVS and CDR2 FNYEAQ. V lost 2 bases, J lost 1 base, and 2 bases stayed unmatched. The CDR3 is 15 residues long. The CDR3 here is CASSLMGQGNTEAFF. For the CDR3, the DNA is TGTGCCAGCAGCTTAATGGGACAGGGGAACACTGAAGCTTTCTTT. Full variable domain (outside the CDR3, taken from reference TRBV7-6 and TRBJ1-1): GAGVSQSPRYKVTKRGQDVALRCDPISGHVSLYWYRQALGQGPEFLTYFNYEAQQDKSGLPNDRFSAERPEGSISTLTIQRTEQRDSAMYRCASSLMGQGNTEAFFGQGTRLTVV.

The gene calls are TRBV29-1 and TRBJ1-6; 7 nucleotides agree with TRBD1. CDR1 and CDR2 from the germline V gene are SQVTM and ANQGSEA. The V and J ends lost 2 bases and 10 bases, in that order; junction bases with no gene match: 8. The CDR3 spans 14 residues. The CDR3 region has the DNA TGCAGCGTTGAATTGGACAGGTCAAAGTCACCCCTCCACTTT. Translating it yields CSVELDRSKSPLHF.

This clone was counted a few times. The chain links TRBV2 to TRBJ1-5; D ambiguous. CDR3 length: 15 amino acids. Germline V gene sequence: CDR1 SNHLY, CDR2 FYNNEI. The germline V and J ends were trimmed by 3 bases and 8 bases, with 17 bases remaining between them. The CDR3 coding sequence is TGTGCCAGCAGTGAGGATCAGTCTCGGGGTAAGCCCCAGCATTTT. Residues: CASSEDQSRGKPQHF.

The gene calls are TRBV29-1 and TRBJ2-2; D is uncertain. Germline CDR1 is SQVTM and CDR2 is ANQGSEA. The ends were cut back, 5 bases at V and 3 bases at J, with 4 bases in the middle. CDR3 length: 11 amino acids. The DNA for the CDR3 is TGCAGCGTTCTCTACACCGGGGAGCTGTTTTTT. Encoded protein: CSVLYTGELFF.

The CDR3 spells CASSVEIAGGLDTQYF. CDR3 DNA: TGTGCCAGCAGCGTAGAGATAGCGGGGGGTCTAGATACGCAGTATTTT. The gene calls are TRBV9 and TRBJ2-3; 10 nucleotides match TRBD2. The CDR3 length is 16 residues. Trimming at V came to 0 bases and at J to 5 bases, leaving 6 bases not matched to a gene. The germline CDR1 and CDR2 sequences are SGDLS and YYNGEE. The whole variable domain, remainder taken from reference TRBV9 and TRBJ2-3, is DSGVTQTPKHLITATGQRVTLRCSPRSGDLSVYWYQQSLDQGLQFLIQYYNGEERAKGNILERFSAQQFPDLHSELNLSSLELGDSALYFCASSVEIAGGLDTQYFGPGTRLTVL.

The chain employs TRBV28 and TRBJ1-2; D remains unclear. This CDR3 comprises 12 residues. Trimming pared 3 bases from V and 2 bases from J, leaving 4 bases between. Germline CDR1 is MDHEN and CDR2 is SYDVKM. CDR3: CASSLENYGYTF. Written as DNA, the CDR3 is TGTGCCAGCAGTTTGGAGAACTATGGCTACACCTTC.